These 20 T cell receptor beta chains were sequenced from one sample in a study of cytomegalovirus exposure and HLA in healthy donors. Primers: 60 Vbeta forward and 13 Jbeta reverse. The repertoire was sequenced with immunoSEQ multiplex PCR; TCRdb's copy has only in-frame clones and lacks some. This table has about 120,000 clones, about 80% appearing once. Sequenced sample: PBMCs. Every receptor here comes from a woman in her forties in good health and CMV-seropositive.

This chain's CDR3 is CASTRGLGGIYEQYF. DNA for the CDR3: TGTGCCAGCACCCGCGGTCTCGGGGGTATCTACGAGCAGTACTTC. The genes are TRBV5-4 and TRBJ2-7; tentative D call: TRBD2 (6 bases). Trimming shortened V by 6 bases and J by 3 bases, and 19 bases separated the two germline ends. CDR1 SGHNT and CDR2 YYREEE come from the germline V gene (reference sequence). The CDR3 covers 15 residues. The full variable domain, its missing parts supplied by reference TRBV5-4 and TRBJ2-7, is ETGVTQSPTHLIKTRGQQVTLRCSSQSGHNTVSWYQQALGQGPQFIFQYYREEENGRGNFPPRFSGLQFPNYSSELNVNALELDDSALYLCASTRGLGGIYEQYFGPGTRLTVT.

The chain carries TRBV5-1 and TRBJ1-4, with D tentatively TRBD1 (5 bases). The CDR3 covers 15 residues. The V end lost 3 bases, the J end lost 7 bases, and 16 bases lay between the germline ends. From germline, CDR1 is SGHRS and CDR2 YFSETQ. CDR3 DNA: TGCGCCAGCAGCTCCCAGAACCGGGGGGTTGAAAAACTGTTTTTT. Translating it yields CASSSQNRGVEKLFF. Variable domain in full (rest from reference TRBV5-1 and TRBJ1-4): KAGVTQTPRYLIKTRGQQVTLSCSPISGHRSVSWYQQTPGQGLQFLFEYFSETQRNKGNFPGRFSGRQFSNSRSEMNVSTLELGDSALYLCASSSQNRGVEKLFFGSGTQLSVL.

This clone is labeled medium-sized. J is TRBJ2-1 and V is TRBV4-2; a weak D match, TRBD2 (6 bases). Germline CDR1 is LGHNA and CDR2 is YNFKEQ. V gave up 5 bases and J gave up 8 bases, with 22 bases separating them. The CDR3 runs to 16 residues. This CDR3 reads CASSDLGLATMYEQFF. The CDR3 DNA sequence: TGTGCCAGCAGCGATCTGGGACTGGCTACCATGTATGAGCAGTTCTTC.

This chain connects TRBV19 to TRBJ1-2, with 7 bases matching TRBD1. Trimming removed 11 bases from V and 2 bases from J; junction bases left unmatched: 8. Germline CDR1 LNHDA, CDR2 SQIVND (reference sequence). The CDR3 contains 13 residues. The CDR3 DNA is TGTGCCTCAGAGCCGGGACAGAACTATGGCTACACCTTC. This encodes CASEPGQNYGYTF. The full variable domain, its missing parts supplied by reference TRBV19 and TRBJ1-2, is DGGITQSPKYLFRKEGQNVTLSCEQNLNHDAMYWYRQDPGQGLRLIYYSQIVNDFQKGDIAEGYSVSREKKESFPLTVTSAQKNPTAFYLCASEPGQNYGYTFGSGTRLTVV.

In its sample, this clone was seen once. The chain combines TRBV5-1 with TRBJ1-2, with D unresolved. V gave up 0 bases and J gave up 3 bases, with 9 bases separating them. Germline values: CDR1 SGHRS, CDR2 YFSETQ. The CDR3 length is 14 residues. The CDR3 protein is CASSLATPDYGYTF. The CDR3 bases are TGCGCCAGCAGCTTGGCCACTCCGGACTATGGCTACACCTTC.

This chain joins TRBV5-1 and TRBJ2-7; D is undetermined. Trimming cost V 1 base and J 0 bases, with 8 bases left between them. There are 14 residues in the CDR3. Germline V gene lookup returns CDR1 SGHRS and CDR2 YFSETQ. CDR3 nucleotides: TGCGCCAGCAGCTTGCGGGTACCCTCCTACGAGCAGTACTTC. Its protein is CASSLRVPSYEQYF.

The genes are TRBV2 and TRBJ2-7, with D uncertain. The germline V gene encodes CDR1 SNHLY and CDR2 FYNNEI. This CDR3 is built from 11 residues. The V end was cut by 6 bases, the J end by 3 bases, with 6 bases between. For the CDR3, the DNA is TGTGCCAGCAGCCTCGTCTACGAGCAGTACTTC. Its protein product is CASSLVYEQYF.

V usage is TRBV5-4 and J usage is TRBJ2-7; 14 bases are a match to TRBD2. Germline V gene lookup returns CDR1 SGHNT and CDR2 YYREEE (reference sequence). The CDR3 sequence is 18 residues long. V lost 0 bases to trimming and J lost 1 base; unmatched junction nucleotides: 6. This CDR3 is CASSLGLGLAGESYEQYF. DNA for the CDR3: TGTGCCAGCAGCTTGGGATTGGGACTAGCGGGAGAGTCCTACGAGCAGTACTTC. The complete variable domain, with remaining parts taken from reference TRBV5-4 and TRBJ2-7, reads ETGVTQSPTHLIKTRGQQVTLRCSSQSGHNTVSWYQQALGQGPQFIFQYYREEENGRGNFPPRFSGLQFPNYSSELNVNALELDDSALYLCASSLGLGLAGESYEQYFGPGTRLTVT.

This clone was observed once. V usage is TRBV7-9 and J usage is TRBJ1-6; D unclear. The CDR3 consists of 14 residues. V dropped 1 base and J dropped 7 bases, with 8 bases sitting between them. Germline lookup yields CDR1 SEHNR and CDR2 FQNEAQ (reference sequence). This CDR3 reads CASSLELNNSPLHF. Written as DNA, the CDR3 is TGTGCCAGCAGCTTAGAACTTAACAATTCACCCCTCCACTTT. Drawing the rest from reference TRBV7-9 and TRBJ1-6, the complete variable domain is DTGVSQNPRHKITKRGQNVTFRCDPISEHNRLYWYRQTLGQGPEFLTYFQNEAQLEKSRLLSDRFSAERPKGSFSTLEIQRTEQGDSAMYLCASSLELNNSPLHFGNGTRLTVT.

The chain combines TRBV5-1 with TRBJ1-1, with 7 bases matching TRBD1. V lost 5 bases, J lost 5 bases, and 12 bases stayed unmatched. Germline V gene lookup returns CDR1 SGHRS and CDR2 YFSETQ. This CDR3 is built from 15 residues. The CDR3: CASRSQRQGGTEAFF. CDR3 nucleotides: TGCGCCAGCAGGTCCCAAAGACAGGGAGGTACTGAAGCTTTCTTT.

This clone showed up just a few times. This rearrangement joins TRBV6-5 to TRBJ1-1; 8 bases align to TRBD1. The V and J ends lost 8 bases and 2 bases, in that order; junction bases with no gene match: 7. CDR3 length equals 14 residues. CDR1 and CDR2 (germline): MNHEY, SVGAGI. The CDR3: CASRQPGGNTEAFF. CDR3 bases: TGTGCCAGCCGCCAGCCAGGGGGCAACACTGAAGCTTTCTTT.

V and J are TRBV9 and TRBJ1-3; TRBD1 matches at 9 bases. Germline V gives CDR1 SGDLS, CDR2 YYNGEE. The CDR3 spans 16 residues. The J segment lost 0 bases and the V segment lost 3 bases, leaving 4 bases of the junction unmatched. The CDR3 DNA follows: TGTGCCAGCAGCGCCCAGGACAGGGGCTCTGGAAACACCATATATTTT. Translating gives CASSAQDRGSGNTIYF.

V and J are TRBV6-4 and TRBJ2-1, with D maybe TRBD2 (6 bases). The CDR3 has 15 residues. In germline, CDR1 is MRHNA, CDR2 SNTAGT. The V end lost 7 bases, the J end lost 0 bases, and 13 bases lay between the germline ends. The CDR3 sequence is CASKNRGSSYNEQFF. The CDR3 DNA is TGTGCCAGCAAAAATCGGGGGAGCTCCTACAATGAGCAGTTCTTC.

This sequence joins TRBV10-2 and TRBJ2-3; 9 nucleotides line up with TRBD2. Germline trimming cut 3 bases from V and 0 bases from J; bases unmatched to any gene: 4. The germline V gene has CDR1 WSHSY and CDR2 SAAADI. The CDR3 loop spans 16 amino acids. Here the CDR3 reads CASSESSGISTDTQYF. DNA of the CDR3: TGCGCCAGCAGTGAATCTAGCGGGATTAGCACAGATACGCAGTATTTT.

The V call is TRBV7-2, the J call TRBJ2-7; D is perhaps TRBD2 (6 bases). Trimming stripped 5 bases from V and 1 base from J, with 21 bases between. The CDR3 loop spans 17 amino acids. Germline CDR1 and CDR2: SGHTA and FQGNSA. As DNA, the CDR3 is TGTGCCAGCAGCCCCGAGCAGTTGTTTGGGACTTCCTACGAGCAGTACTTC. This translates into CASSPEQLFGTSYEQYF.

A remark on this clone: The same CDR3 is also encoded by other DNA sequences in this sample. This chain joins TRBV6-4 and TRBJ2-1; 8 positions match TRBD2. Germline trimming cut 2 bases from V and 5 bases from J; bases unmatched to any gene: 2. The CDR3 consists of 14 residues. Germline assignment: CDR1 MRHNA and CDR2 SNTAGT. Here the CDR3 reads CASSDSGGHNEQFF. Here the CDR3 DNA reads TGTGCCAGCAGTGACAGCGGGGGTCACAATGAGCAGTTCTTC.

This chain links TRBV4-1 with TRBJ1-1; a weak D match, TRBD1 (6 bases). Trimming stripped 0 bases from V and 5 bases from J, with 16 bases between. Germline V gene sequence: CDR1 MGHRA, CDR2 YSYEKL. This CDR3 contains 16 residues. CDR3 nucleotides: TGCGCCAGCAGCCAAGATTTGGGCAGGGGAACTACTGAAGCTTTCTTT. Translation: CASSQDLGRGTTEAFF.

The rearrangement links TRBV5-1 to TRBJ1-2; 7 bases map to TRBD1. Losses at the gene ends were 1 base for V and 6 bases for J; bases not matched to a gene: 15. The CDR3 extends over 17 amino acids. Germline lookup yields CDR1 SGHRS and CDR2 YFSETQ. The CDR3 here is CASSLFLLGGDGDGYTF. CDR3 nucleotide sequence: TGCGCCAGCAGCTTGTTTCTGCTAGGGGGCGATGGAGATGGCTACACCTTC.

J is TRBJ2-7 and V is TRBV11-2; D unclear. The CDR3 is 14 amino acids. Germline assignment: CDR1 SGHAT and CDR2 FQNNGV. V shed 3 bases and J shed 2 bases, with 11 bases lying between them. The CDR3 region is CASSLGHRTYEQYF. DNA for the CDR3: TGTGCCAGCAGCTTGGGCCATCGCACCTACGAGCAGTACTTC.

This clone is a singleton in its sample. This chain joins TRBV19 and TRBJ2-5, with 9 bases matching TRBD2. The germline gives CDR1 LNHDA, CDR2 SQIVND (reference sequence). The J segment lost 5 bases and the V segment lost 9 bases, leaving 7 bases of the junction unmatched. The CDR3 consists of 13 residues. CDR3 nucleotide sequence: TGTGCCAGCGGTAGCGGGAGAGGGGAGACCCAGTACTTC. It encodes CASGSGRGETQYF.